This T cell receptor beta chain was captured by sequencing in a study of beta chain features in type 1 diabetes. About the research overall: Age, gender, cell numbers and subset yield matched between patients and controls. General study findings and limits: It was among patients, rather than healthy donors, that naive, central memory and Treg TCRB repertoires appeared more similar.

This clone was detected only a few times. As yet, its antigen is unknown. Trimming removed 5 bases from V and 5 bases from J; junction bases left unmatched: 7. The CDR3 totals 14 residues. Germline V gene data show CDR1 as SGHTA and CDR2 as FQGNSA. Reverse transcription of all isolated RNA meant that expressed TCRB transcripts were sequenced. Repertoires were generated with immunoSEQ multiplex PCR, while TCRdb's copy carries only in-frame clones and drops some. The repertoire holds almost 350,000 clones, around a fifth seen once, with around 0.045% in the top ten. Sorting of CD4+ naive, central memory, regulatory and stem cell-like memory cells was performed via CD45RO/CCR7/CD25/CD127/CD95/CD27.

This sequence joins TRBV7-2 and TRBJ2-3; 7 bases are a match to TRBD2. Sequencing used naive CD4+ T cells from blood. This receptor was identified in a young woman in good health. The CDR3 bases are TGTGCCAGCAGCCGGGACTACTCGATAGATACGCAGTATTTT. As protein: CASSRDYSIDTQYF.